One and the same sample provided the 25 T cell receptor beta chains below, sequenced in a study of T cell changes during pregnancy in multiple sclerosis. Libraries were prepared by immunoSEQ multiplex PCR; TCRdb keeps only in-frame clonotypes and omits some of them. The sample comprises 60,000 or so clones, 90% of which are singletons, and about 2% rests with the top ten. The sequenced sample was peripheral blood, obtained in the second trimester of pregnancy. Source of these receptors: a female donor in good health, enrolled as a control in a pregnancy study.

The chain uses TRBV28 and TRBJ2-1; D may be TRBD1 (5 bases). Looked up from germline, CDR1 is MDHEN and CDR2 is SYDVKM. The CDR3 sequence is 14 residues long. V lost 6 bases and J lost 5, with 14 bases in between. The CDR3: CASSRIREHNEQFF. The CDR3 DNA follows: TGTGCCAGCAGCCGTATCAGGGAACACAATGAGCAGTTCTTC. The full variable domain, its missing parts supplied by reference TRBV28 and TRBJ2-1, is DVKVTQSSRYLVKRTGEKVFLECVQDMDHENMFWYRQDPGLGLRLIYFSYDVKMKEKGDIPEGYSVSREKKERFSLILESASTNQTSMYLCASSRIREHNEQFFGPGTRLTVL.

This clone occurred once. The CDR3 DNA reads TGTGCCAGCTCACCACGTAGGACTAGCGGGGGCTCTCCAGATACGCAGTATTTT. Its protein product is CASSPRRTSGGSPDTQYF. The chain has TRBV18 and TRBJ2-3; 13 bases map to TRBD2. Germline CDR1 reads KGHSH; CDR2 reads LQKENI. The CDR3 extends over 18 amino acids. J gave up 4 bases and V 1 base, and 8 bases lay outside the gene matches.

Concerning this clone itself: An end of the junction differs from the germline gene, which may be a read error. This chain connects TRBV5-1 to TRBJ1-1; perhaps TRBD1 as D (5 bases). This CDR3 has 12 residues. Looked up from germline, CDR1 is SGHRS and CDR2 is YFSETQ. The CDR3 sequence: CASSLPKGGAAF. As DNA, the CDR3 is TGCGCCAGCAGCTTGCCCAAAGGAGGGGCCGCCTTT.

The chain couples TRBV11-3 to TRBJ2-2; D not certain. CDR3 length: 15 amino acids. Germline CDR1 SGHNT, CDR2 YENEEA. The V end was cut by 5 bases, the J end by 0 bases, with 10 bases between. CDR3 region: CASSTRGTNTGELFF. In DNA, the CDR3 is TGTGCCAGCAGCACGCGAGGAACGAACACCGGGGAGCTGTTTTTT.

The rearrangement uses TRBV4-1 and TRBJ1-4, with a weak D call TRBD1 (5 bases). Germline V gene sequence: CDR1 MGHRA, CDR2 YSYEKL. The length of the CDR3 is 15 residues. The V and J ends lost 1 base and 5 bases respectively, with 11 bases between them. The CDR3 coding sequence is TGCGCCAGCAGCCAAGTTCCGGGGGGGAATGAAAAACTGTTTTTT. This translates into CASSQVPGGNEKLFF.

This sequence joins TRBV7-2 and TRBJ2-7; possibly TRBD1 for D (6 bases). The CDR3 has 16 amino acids. Germline CDR1 is SGHTA and CDR2 is FQGNSA. Between the trimmed V and J ends, which lost 2 bases and 5 bases, there was a span of 19 bases. CDR3 in amino acids: CASSLLTPVRGNEQYF. CDR3 nucleotides: TGTGCCAGCAGCTTACTAACTCCGGTTAGGGGGAACGAGCAGTACTTC.

The chain uses TRBV28 and TRBJ1-5; TRBD1 might be the D (5 bases). V dropped 5 bases and J dropped 4 bases, with 12 bases sitting between them. The germline CDR1 and CDR2 sequences are MDHEN and SYDVKM. CDR3 length equals 14 residues. Here the CDR3 reads CASSRRQLNQPQHF. In nucleotides, the CDR3 is TGTGCCAGCAGTCGGCGACAGCTGAATCAGCCCCAGCATTTT.

This clone is a singleton in its sample. This chain links TRBV2 with TRBJ1-5; no definite D call. With 7 bases removed from V and 4 bases from J, the gap between germline ends came to 8 bases. The germline V gene encodes CDR1 SNHLY and CDR2 FYNNEI. There are 12 residues in the CDR3. CDR3 protein: CASTTGNQPQHF. CDR3 sequence (DNA): TGTGCCAGCACGACGGGTAATCAGCCCCAGCATTTT.

This clone was seen only once. CDR3 DNA sequence: TGTGCCAGCAGCCCCGGACAGGGGAGCTCTGGAAACACCATATATTTT. It encodes CASSPGQGSSGNTIYF. The chain joins TRBV7-9 to TRBJ1-3, with 9 bases that match TRBD1. V gave up 5 bases and J gave up 0 bases; unmatched junction bases: 5. Germline V CDR1 and CDR2: SEHNR, FQNEAQ (reference sequence). CDR3 length equals 16 residues. The full variable domain, completed using reference TRBV7-9 and TRBJ1-3, is DTGVSQNPRHKITKRGQNVTFRCDPISEHNRLYWYRQTLGQGPEFLTYFQNEAQLEKSRLLSDRFSAERPKGSFSTLEIQRTEQGDSAMYLCASSPGQGSSGNTIYFGEGSWLTVV.

The chain employs TRBV5-4 and TRBJ2-3; 9 nucleotides agree with TRBD2. Germline V CDR1 and CDR2: SGHNT, YYREEE (reference sequence). The CDR3 runs 16 residues. V was pared by 2 bases and J by 2 bases, with 6 bases of the junction left unmatched. The CDR3 region has the DNA TGTGCCAGCAGCTTCACACTAGCGGGTTTCACAGATACGCAGTATTTT. It is translated as CASSFTLAGFTDTQYF.

This chain joins TRBV6-5 and TRBJ1-1; the D gene is possibly TRBD1 (6 bases). Germline CDR1 and CDR2: MNHEY and SVGAGI. The CDR3 is 15 amino acids. V was cut by 6 bases and J by 2 bases, with 16 bases left in between. The CDR3 here is CASRIAGTLNTEAFF. CDR3 coding DNA: TGTGCCAGCAGAATCGCCGGGACACTCAACACTGAAGCTTTCTTT.

The V gene is TRBV5-8, the J gene TRBJ2-1; 7 bases map to TRBD2. J gave up 0 bases and V 4 bases, and 19 bases lay outside the gene matches. The length of the CDR3 is 20 residues. The V gene's germline CDR1 is SGHTS and CDR2 YDEGEE. The CDR3 region is CASSRHMASGFSSSYNEQFF. The DNA for the CDR3 is TGTGCCAGCAGCCGTCATATGGCTAGCGGCTTCTCGAGCTCCTACAATGAGCAGTTCTTC.

The genes are TRBV6-6 and TRBJ1-5; the match to TRBD1 covers 10 bases. The CDR3 is made up of 15 amino acids. V lost 5 bases to trimming and J lost 2 bases; unmatched junction nucleotides: 3. CDR1 is MNHNY, CDR2 SVGAGI, per germline (reference sequence). CDR3 sequence: CASSPGTGGNQPQHF. The CDR3, as DNA: TGTGCCAGCAGTCCCGGGACAGGGGGCAATCAGCCCCAGCATTTT.

This chain connects TRBV10-1 to TRBJ1-5; D call uncertain. Trimming pared 1 base from V and 0 bases from J, leaving 10 bases between. The CDR3 is 16 residues long. Germline V gene data show CDR1 as WNHNN and CDR2 as SYGVQD (reference sequence). CDR3 loop: CASSEWRGISNQPQHF. DNA for the CDR3: TGCGCCAGCAGTGAGTGGCGAGGAATTAGCAATCAGCCCCAGCATTTT.

V and J are TRBV4-2 and TRBJ2-7; D possibly corresponds to TRBD2 (5 bases). This CDR3 comprises 16 residues. From germline, CDR1 is LGHNA and CDR2 YNFKEQ. Deletions cut 5 bases from V and 1 base from J, with 18 bases between. The CDR3 coding sequence is TGTGCCAGCAGCGAATCCCCGGACGCGGGTTCCTACGAGCAGTACTTC. It encodes CASSESPDAGSYEQYF.

This chain connects TRBV7-8 to TRBJ2-2, with D tentatively TRBD1 (5 bases). Looked up from germline, CDR1 is SGHVS and CDR2 is FQNEAQ. This CDR3 region has 16 residues. Deletions cut 5 bases from V and 0 bases from J, with 13 bases between. CDR3 region: CASSGFQGSNTGELFF. DNA for the CDR3: TGTGCCAGCAGCGGCTTTCAGGGATCGAACACCGGGGAGCTGTTTTTT. Looking up the rest from reference TRBV7-8 and TRBJ2-2 gives the full variable domain: GAGVSQSPRYKVAKRGQDVALRCDPISGHVSLFWYQQALGQGPEFLTYFQNEAQLDKSGLPSDRFFAERPEGSVSTLKIQRTQQEDSAVYLCASSGFQGSNTGELFFGEGSRLTVL.

The CDR3 spells CASSLEPGSSYEQYF. The CDR3 nucleotides are TGCGCCAGCAGCTTGGAGCCCGGGAGCTCCTACGAGCAGTACTTC. The V and J genes are TRBV5-1 and TRBJ2-7; D is perhaps TRBD2 (6 bases). The germline V gene encodes CDR1 SGHRS and CDR2 YFSETQ. This CDR3 region has 15 residues. V lost 0 bases, J lost 0 bases, and 10 bases lay in between.

The chain is built from TRBV7-9 and TRBJ1-1; tentative D call: TRBD1 (6 bases). CDR1 and CDR2 (germline): SEHNR, FQNEAQ (reference sequence). Between the trimmed V and J ends, which lost 6 bases and 6 bases, there was a span of 14 bases. The length of the CDR3 is 13 residues. The CDR3 DNA is TGTGCCAGCAGGGGTATAACAGGGCCTGAAGCTTTCTTT. It is translated as CASRGITGPEAFF.

Points on this clone: This specimen includes other DNA sequences encoding the same CDR3. The chain links TRBV30 to TRBJ1-3; D is possibly TRBD1 (5 bases). The CDR3 sequence is 15 residues long. CDR1 is GTSNPN, CDR2 SVGIG, per germline (reference sequence). V was clipped by 2 bases and J by 0 bases, with 11 bases between them. The CDR3 bases are TGTGCCTGGAGTCGTGACAGTGGCTCTGGAAACACCATATATTTT. Translating gives CAWSRDSGSGNTIYF.

This clone appeared a single time. This chain joins TRBV9 and TRBJ2-5, with TRBD2 identical over 7 bases. The CDR3 has 15 amino acids. Per the germline V gene, CDR1 is SGDLS and CDR2 is YYNGEE. V gave up 3 bases and J gave up 2 bases; unmatched junction bases: 7. DNA for the CDR3: TGTGCCAGCAGCGCGAGCGGGGCAAGGCAAGAGACCCAGTACTTC. Protein: CASSASGARQETQYF.

The chain employs TRBV6-5 and TRBJ1-1, with D perhaps TRBD1 (6 bases). V shed 0 bases and J shed 3 bases, with 11 bases lying between them. The CDR3 has 15 amino acids. Germline V lookup: CDR1 MNHEY, CDR2 SVGAGI. CDR3 bases: TGTGCCAGCAGTTACTCGATACAGGGAGACACTGAAGCTTTCTTT. Translated: CASSYSIQGDTEAFF.

The chain recombines TRBV28 with TRBJ2-7; 7 bases are a match to TRBD2. V was pared by 3 bases and J by 2 bases, with 7 bases of the junction left unmatched. In germline, CDR1 is MDHEN, CDR2 SYDVKM. The CDR3 is 15 residues long. The CDR3 region is CASSFVGGLAYEQYF. Here the CDR3 DNA reads TGTGCCAGCAGTTTCGTGGGAGGACTAGCCTACGAGCAGTACTTC.

The chain couples TRBV9 to TRBJ1-1; weak D call: TRBD1 (6 bases). V was clipped by 2 bases and J by 8 bases, with 16 bases between them. The germline V gene has CDR1 SGDLS and CDR2 YYNGEE. CDR3 size: 14 residues. CDR3 sequence (DNA): TGTGCCAGCAGCGTTGAGGACAGCCTCGGAGAAGCTTTCTTT. Protein product: CASSVEDSLGEAFF.

This rearrangement joins TRBV5-1 to TRBJ2-1; 10 bases line up with TRBD2. From germline, CDR1 is SGHRS and CDR2 YFSETQ. The CDR3 runs 15 residues. With V trimmed by 0 bases and J by 7 bases, 4 bases remained unmatched. In DNA, the CDR3 is TGCGCCAGCAGCTTGGTAGCGGGGGGTATGAATGAGCAGTTCTTC. Residues: CASSLVAGGMNEQFF.

This rearrangement joins TRBV29-1 to TRBJ1-2, with 8 nucleotides matching TRBD1. V trimming: 3 bases; J trimming: 7 bases; junction bases outside the gene matches: 7. This CDR3 spans 13 amino acids. Germline V gene sequence: CDR1 SQVTM, CDR2 ANQGSEA. The CDR3 loop is CSVDLGQGAGYTF. The CDR3 DNA is TGCAGCGTTGATCTTGGGCAGGGGGCTGGCTACACCTTC.